This TCR beta chain was documented in a study of T-cell reconstitution after alpha-beta-depleted transplantation in children. This sample's TCRbeta library carried unique molecular identifier barcodes. MiXCR, run by TCRdb on the PCR reads, gives a single entry per CDR3 protein. The sample lists hundreds of thousands of distinct CDR3 sequences, around 10% occurring once. This CDR3 comprises 16 residues. Germline CDR1 and CDR2: SGHNT and YENEEA. The J segment lost 10 bases and the V segment lost 3 bases, leaving 13 bases of the junction unmatched. This clonotype was observed at least ten times. This TCR came from a human donor who donated a stem cell graft to a child with acute lymphoblastic leukemia. The chain employs TRBV11-3 and TRBJ2-1; 9 bases are shared with TRBD1. This specimen was PBMCs from the stem cell graft donor, taken from the stem cell graft. Written as DNA, the CDR3 is TGTGCCAGCAGCTTCCGATGGACAGGGGCCGATGAGGAGCAGTTCTTC. Protein: CASSFRWTGADEEQFF.